This TCR beta chain was obtained from a study of shared clonotypes between healthy human individuals. The repertoire was sequenced with immunoSEQ multiplex PCR; TCRdb's copy has only in-frame clones and lacks some. The repertoire holds about 2.1 million clones, with 93% as singletons. Germline CDR1 reads MDHEN; CDR2 reads SYDVKM. Trimming took 2 bases from V and 8 from J; bases not matched to a gene: 15. The CDR3 extends over 16 amino acids. Naive CD8 cells lacked CD45RO, underwent positive selection for CCR7 and left out terminally differentiated effector memory CD45RA+ cells. The sample comprised naive CD8+ T cells from PBMCs. This TCR derives from a man aged 18 to 35 in good health. Some clones in this sample may be carry-over from other donors' samples. The V and J genes are TRBV28 and TRBJ2-7, with TRBD2 matching 7 bases. The CDR3 DNA is TGTGCCAGCAGTTTAGTGCGACGGTCCCCCGGGGGGAAGCAGTACTTC. Protein: CASSLVRRSPGGKQYF.